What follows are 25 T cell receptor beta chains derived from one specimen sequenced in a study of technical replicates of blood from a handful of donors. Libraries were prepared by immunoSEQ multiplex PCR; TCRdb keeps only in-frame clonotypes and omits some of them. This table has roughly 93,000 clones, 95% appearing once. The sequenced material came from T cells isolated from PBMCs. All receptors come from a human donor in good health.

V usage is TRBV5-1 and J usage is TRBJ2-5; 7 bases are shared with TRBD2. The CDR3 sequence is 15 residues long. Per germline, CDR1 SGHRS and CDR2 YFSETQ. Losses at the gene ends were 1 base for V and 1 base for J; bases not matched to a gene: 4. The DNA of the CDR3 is TGCGCCAGCAGCTTGATGGGCGGGAGCCAAGAGACCCAGTACTTC. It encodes CASSLMGGSQETQYF.

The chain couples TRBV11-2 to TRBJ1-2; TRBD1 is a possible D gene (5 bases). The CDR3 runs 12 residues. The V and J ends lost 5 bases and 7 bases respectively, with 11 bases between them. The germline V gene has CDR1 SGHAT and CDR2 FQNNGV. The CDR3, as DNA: TGTGCCAGCAGCGCCGGGACTTTTGGCTACACCTTC. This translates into CASSAGTFGYTF.

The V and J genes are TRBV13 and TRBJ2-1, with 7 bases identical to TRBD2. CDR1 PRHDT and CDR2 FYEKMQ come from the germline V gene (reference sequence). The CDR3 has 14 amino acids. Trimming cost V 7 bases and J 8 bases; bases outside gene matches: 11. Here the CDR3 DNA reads TGTGCCAGCACCACGGCAGGGAGGGCACATGAGCAGTTCTTC. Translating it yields CASTTAGRAHEQFF.

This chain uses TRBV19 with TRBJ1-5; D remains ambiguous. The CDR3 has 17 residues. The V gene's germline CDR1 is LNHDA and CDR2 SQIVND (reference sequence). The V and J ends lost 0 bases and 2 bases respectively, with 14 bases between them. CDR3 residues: CASSIEGRRNGNQPQHF. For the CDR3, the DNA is TGTGCCAGTAGTATAGAGGGCAGGCGAAATGGCAATCAGCCCCAGCATTTT.

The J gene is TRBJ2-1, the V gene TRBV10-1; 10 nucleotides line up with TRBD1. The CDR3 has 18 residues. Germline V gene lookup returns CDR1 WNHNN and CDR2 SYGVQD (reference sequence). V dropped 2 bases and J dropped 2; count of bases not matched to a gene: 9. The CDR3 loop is CASSEVKTGGTPYNEQFF. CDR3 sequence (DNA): TGCGCCAGCAGTGAGGTCAAGACAGGGGGCACCCCCTACAATGAGCAGTTCTTC.

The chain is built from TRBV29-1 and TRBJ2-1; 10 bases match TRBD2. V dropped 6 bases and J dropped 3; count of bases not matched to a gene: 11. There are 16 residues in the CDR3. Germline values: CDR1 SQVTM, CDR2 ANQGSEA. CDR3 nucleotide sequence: TGCAGCGTACCACTTACCGGGACTAGCGACTACAATGAGCAGTTCTTC. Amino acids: CSVPLTGTSDYNEQFF.

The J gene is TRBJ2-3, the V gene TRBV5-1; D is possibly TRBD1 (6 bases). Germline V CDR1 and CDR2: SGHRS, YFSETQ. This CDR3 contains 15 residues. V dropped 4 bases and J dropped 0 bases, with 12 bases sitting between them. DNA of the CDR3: TGCGCCAGCAGCGGGGGCGGATACAGCACAGATACGCAGTATTTT. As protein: CASSGGGYSTDTQYF. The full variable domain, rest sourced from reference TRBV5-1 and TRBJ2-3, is KAGVTQTPRYLIKTRGQQVTLSCSPISGHRSVSWYQQTPGQGLQFLFEYFSETQRNKGNFPGRFSGRQFSNSRSEMNVSTLELGDSALYLCASSGGGYSTDTQYFGPGTRLTVL.

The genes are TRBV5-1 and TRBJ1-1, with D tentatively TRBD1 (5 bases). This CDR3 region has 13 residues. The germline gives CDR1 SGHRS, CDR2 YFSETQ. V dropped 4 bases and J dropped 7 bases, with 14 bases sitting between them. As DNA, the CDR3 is TGCGCCAGCAGCCCCGGGGGTTATAGTGAAGCTTTCTTT. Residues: CASSPGGYSEAFF.

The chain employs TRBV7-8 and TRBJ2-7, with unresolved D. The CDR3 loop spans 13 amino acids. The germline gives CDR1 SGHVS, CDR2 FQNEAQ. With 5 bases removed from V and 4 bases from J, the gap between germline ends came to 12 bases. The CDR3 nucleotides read TGTGCCAGCAGCCCCCTTGAAACTTACGAGCAGTACTTC. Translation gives CASSPLETYEQYF.

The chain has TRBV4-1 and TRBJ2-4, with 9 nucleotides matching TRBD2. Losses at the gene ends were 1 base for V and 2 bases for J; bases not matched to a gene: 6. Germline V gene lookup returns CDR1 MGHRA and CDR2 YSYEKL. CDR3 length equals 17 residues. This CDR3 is CASSQVGAGGTKNIQYF. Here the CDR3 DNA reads TGCGCCAGCAGCCAAGTGGGGGCGGGGGGGACCAAAAACATTCAGTACTTC.

CDR3 protein: CASSLAIGTSGNNEQFF. CDR3 coding DNA: TGTGCCAGCAGCTTAGCCATCGGGACTAGCGGAAACAATGAGCAGTTCTTC. V and J are TRBV7-6 and TRBJ2-1; 11 bases line up with TRBD2. V was clipped by 0 bases and J by 5 bases; unmatched bases: 6. Germline V gives CDR1 SGHVS, CDR2 FNYEAQ. CDR3 length: 17 amino acids.

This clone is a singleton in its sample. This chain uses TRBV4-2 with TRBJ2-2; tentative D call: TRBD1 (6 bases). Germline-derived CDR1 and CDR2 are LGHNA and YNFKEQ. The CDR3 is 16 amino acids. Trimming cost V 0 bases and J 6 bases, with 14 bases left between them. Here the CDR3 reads CASSQEQGTSAGELFF. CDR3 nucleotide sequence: TGTGCCAGCAGCCAAGAACAGGGAACGTCGGCCGGGGAGCTGTTTTTT.

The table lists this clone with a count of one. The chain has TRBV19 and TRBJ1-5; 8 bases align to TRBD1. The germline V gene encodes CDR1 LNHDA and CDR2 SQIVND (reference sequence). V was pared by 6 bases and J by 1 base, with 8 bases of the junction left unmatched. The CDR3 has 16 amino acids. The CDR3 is CASSLARTGSNQPQHF. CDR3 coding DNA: TGTGCCAGTAGCTTGGCACGGACAGGGAGCAATCAGCCCCAGCATTTT.

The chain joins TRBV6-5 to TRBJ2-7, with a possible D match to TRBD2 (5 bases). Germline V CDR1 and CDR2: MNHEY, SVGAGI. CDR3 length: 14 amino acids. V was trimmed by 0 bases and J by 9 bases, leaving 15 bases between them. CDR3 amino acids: CASSYSTVGVGQYF. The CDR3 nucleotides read TGTGCCAGCAGTTACTCGACCGTCGGGGTCGGGCAGTACTTC.

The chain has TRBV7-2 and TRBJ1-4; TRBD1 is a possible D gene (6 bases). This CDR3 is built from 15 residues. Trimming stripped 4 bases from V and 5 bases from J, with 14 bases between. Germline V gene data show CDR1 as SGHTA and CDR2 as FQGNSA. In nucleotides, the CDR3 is TGTGCCAGCAGCTCCTGGGGGGGCCCAAATGAAAAACTGTTTTTT. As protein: CASSSWGGPNEKLFF.

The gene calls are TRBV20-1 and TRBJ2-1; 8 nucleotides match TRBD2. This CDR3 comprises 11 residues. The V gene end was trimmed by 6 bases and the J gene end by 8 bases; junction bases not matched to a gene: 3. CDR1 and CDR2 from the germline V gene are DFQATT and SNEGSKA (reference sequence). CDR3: CSAETSDEQFF. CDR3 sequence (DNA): TGCAGTGCCGAGACTAGCGATGAGCAGTTCTTC.

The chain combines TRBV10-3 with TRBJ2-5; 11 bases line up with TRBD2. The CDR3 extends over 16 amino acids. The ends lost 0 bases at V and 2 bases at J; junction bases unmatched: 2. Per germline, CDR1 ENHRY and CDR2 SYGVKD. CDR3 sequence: CAISESRLAGQETQYF. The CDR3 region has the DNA TGTGCCATCAGTGAGTCGAGACTAGCGGGACAAGAGACCCAGTACTTC.

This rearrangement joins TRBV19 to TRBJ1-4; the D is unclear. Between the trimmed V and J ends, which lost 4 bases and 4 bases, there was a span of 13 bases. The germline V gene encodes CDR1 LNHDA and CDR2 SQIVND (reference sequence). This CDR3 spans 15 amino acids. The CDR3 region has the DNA TGTGCCAGTAGTACGGTGTCAGCGGTTAATGAAAAACTGTTTTTT. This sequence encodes CASSTVSAVNEKLFF.

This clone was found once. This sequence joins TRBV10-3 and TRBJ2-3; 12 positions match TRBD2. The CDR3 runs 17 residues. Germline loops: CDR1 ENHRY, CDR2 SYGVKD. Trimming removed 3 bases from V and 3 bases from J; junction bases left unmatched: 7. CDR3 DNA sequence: TGTGCCATCAGTGAATTACTAGCGGGGGGCAAAACAGATACGCAGTATTTT. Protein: CAISELLAGGKTDTQYF.

Written as DNA, the CDR3 is TGTGCCAGCAGCTTGGACAGGGGCTATAACTATGGCTACACCTTC. It translates to CASSLDRGYNYGYTF. The chain is built from TRBV5-8 and TRBJ1-2; 7 bases map to TRBD1. Germline V gives CDR1 SGHTS, CDR2 YDEGEE. The CDR3 contains 15 residues. Losses at the gene ends were 0 bases for V and 1 base for J; bases not matched to a gene: 3.

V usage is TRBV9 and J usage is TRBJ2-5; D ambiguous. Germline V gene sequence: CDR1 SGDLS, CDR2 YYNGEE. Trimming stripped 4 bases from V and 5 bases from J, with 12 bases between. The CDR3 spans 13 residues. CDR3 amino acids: CASSLQSFETQYF. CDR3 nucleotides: TGTGCCAGCAGCCTACAGAGTTTTGAGACCCAGTACTTC. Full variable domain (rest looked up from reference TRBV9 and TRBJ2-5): DSGVTQTPKHLITATGQRVTLRCSPRSGDLSVYWYQQSLDQGLQFLIQYYNGEERAKGNILERFSAQQFPDLHSELNLSSLELGDSALYFCASSLQSFETQYFGPGTRLLVL.

For the CDR3, the DNA is TGTGCCAGTAGTAAAGGACAGGCCCAGAGCAATGAGCAGTTCTTC. This sequence encodes CASSKGQAQSNEQFF. V and J are TRBV19 and TRBJ2-1; 7 bases fit TRBD1. CDR1 is LNHDA, CDR2 SQIVND, per germline (reference sequence). The length of the CDR3 is 15 residues. V shed 4 bases, J shed 6 bases, and the junction held 9 bases outside the gene matches.

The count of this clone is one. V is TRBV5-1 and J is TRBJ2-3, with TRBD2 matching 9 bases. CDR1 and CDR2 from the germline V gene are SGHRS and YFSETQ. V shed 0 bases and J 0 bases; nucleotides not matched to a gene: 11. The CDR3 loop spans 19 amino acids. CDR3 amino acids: CASSLDPSGETYSTDTQYF. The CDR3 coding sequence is TGCGCCAGCAGCTTGGATCCTAGCGGGGAAACATATAGCACAGATACGCAGTATTTT.

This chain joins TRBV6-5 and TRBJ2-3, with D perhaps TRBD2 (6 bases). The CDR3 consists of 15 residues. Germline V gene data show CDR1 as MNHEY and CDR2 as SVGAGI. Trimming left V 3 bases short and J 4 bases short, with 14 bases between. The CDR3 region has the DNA TGTGCCAGCAGTTATAATGGCGGGATCCCAGATACGCAGTATTTT. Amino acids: CASSYNGGIPDTQYF.

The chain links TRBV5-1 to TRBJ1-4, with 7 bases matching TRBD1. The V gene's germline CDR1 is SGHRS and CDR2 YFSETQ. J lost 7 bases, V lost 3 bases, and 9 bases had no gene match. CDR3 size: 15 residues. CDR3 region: CASSSWTGAGEKLFF. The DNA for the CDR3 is TGCGCCAGCAGCTCTTGGACAGGCGCAGGTGAAAAACTGTTTTTT. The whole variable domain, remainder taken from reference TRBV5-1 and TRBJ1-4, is KAGVTQTPRYLIKTRGQQVTLSCSPISGHRSVSWYQQTPGQGLQFLFEYFSETQRNKGNFPGRFSGRQFSNSRSEMNVSTLELGDSALYLCASSSWTGAGEKLFFGSGTQLSVL.